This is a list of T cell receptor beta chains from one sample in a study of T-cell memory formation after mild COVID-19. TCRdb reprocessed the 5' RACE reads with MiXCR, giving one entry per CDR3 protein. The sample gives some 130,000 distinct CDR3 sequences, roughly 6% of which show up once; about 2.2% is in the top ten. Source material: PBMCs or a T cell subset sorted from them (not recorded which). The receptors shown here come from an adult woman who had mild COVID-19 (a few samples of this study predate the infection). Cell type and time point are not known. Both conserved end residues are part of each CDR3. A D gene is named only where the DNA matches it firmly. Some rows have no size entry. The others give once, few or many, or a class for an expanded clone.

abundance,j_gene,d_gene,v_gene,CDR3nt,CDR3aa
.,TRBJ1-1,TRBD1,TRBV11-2,TGTGCCAGCAGCTCCCAGACAGGGGGCGGCACTGAAGCTTTCTTT,CASSSQTGGGTEAFF
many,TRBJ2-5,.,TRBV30,TGTGCCTGGAGTAAAGGGGCAGAGACCCAGTACTTC,CAWSKGAETQYF
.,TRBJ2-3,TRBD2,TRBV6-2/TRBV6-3,TGTGCCAGCAGTTACCGGGAGGGGCAGACAGATACGCAGTATTTT,CASSYREGQTDTQYF
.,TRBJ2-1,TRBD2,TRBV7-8,TGTGCCAGCAGCTTAGACCAGCGGGGTATCGATGAGCAGTTCTTC,CASSLDQRGIDEQFF
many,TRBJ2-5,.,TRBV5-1,TGCGCCAGCAGCTTGGGTACGGAGGAGACCCAGTACTTC,CASSLGTEETQYF
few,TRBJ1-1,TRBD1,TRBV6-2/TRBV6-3,TGTGCCAGCAGTTACTTGACAGGGTCCCCGGGGAACACTGAAGCTTTCTTT,CASSYLTGSPGNTEAFF
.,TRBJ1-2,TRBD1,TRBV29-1,TGCAGCGTTGAGTACAGGGGTTATGGCTACACCTTC,CSVEYRGYGYTF
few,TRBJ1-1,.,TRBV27,TGTGCCAGCAGTACCTTAGGGGCGGTGAACAGTGAAGCTTTCTTT,CASSTLGAVNSEAFF
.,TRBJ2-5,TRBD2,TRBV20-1,TGCAGTGCTAGAGATGGCAGCGGGAGCTACCAAGAGACCCAGTACTTC,CSARDGSGSYQETQYF
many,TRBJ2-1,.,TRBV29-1,TGCAGCGCTTTCTTGAGGAGCGGGAGACAGGGATCCTACAATGAGCAGTTCTTC,CSAFLRSGRQGSYNEQFF
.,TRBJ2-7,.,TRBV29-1,TGCAGCGTCGCGGATGTTACCTACGAGCAGTACTTC,CSVADVTYEQYF
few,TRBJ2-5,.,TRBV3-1,TGTGCCAGCAGCCAACATCGGGGGGCGGAGACCCAGTACTTC,CASSQHRGAETQYF
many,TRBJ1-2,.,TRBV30,TGTGCCTGGAGTGCCCCTGGGGGCTACACCTTC,CAWSAPGGYTF
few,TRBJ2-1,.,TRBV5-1,TGCGCCAGCAGCCAGGGCAGGGGAAATGAGCAGTTCTTC,CASSQGRGNEQFF
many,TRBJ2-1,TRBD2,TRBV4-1,TGCGCCAGCAGCCGACCAACGGGAGGGTCAAATGAGCAGTTCTTC,CASSRPTGGSNEQFF
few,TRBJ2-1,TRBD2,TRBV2,TGTGCCAGCAGTTACCGGACTAGCGTGTACAATGAGCAGTTCTTC,CASSYRTSVYNEQFF
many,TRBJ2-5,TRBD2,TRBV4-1,TGCGCCAGCAGCCAAGATCTGGGACTAGCGGGGGGTCAAGAGACCCAGTACTTC,CASSQDLGLAGGQETQYF
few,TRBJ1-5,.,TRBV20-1,TGCAGTGCGCGCCAGGGTAATAGCAATCAGCCCCAGCATTTT,CSARQGNSNQPQHF
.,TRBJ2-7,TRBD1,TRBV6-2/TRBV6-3,TGTGCCAGCAGCCGTTACAGGGGTAGCTCCTACGAGCAGTACTTC,CASSRYRGSSYEQYF
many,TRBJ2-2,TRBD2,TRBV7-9,TGTGCCAGCAGCCCCTCGGGCCAGCGGGGGGGGAACACCGGGGAGCTGTTTTTT,CASSPSGQRGGNTGELFF
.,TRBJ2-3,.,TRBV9,TGTGCCAGCAGCGTATTTGGATTCACAGATACGCAGTATTTT,CASSVFGFTDTQYF
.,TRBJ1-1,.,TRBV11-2,TGTGCCAGCAGCCCAGGCTCGACATGGGGCGATGAAGCTTTCTTT,CASSPGSTWGDEAFF
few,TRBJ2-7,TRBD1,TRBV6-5,TGTGCCAGCAGTTACTCCCAGGGGGCGGGCGAGCAGTACTTC,CASSYSQGAGEQYF
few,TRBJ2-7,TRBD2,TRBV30,TGTGCCTGCGGAAAATCGACCGTGCTGGGGCGCGGGAGGTCTTACGAGCAGTACTTC,CACGKSTVLGRGRSYEQYF
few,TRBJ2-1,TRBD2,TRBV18,TGTGCCAGCTCACCCACTAGCGGGGGCGGCAACTCCTACAATGAGCAGTTCTTC,CASSPTSGGGNSYNEQFF
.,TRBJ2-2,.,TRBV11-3,TGTGCCAGCAGCTTAGGGGCCAGGGACACCGGGGAGCTGTTTTTT,CASSLGARDTGELFF
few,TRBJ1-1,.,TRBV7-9,TGTGCCAGCAGCTTATTAATGGGCACTGAAGCTTTCTTT,CASSLLMGTEAFF
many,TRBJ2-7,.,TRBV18,TGTGCCAGCTCACCCCTAGGGGCCGACGAGCAGTACTTC,CASSPLGADEQYF
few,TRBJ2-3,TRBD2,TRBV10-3,TGTGCCATCAGTCCAGCGGGGTTCACAGATACGCAGTATTTT,CAISPAGFTDTQYF
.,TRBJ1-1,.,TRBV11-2,TGTGCCAGCAGCCTTAATGGGGTACCCACTGAAGCTTTCTTT,CASSLNGVPTEAFF
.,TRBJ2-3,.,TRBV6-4,TGTGCCAGCAGCAGGACAGACTCTAGCACAGATACGCAGTATTTT,CASSRTDSSTDTQYF
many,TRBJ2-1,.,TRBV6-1,TGTGCCAGCAGTGAATTAGTACGGTATGAGCAGTTCTTC,CASSELVRYEQFF
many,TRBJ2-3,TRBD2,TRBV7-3,TGTGCCAGCAGCCAGACTAGCGGCACAGATACGCAGTATTTT,CASSQTSGTDTQYF
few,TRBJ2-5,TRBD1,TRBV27,TGTGCCAGCAGTACTCCCCGACAGGGGAGGTTAGGGACCCAGTACTTC,CASSTPRQGRLGTQYF
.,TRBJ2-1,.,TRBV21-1,TGTGCCAGCAGCAAGCGAGAGGAAAGGGCCCCCCCCTACAATGAGCAGTTCTTC,CASSKREERAPPYNEQFF
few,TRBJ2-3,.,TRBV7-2,TGTGCCAGCAGCTTAGGGCCGGGAAGAGGCACAGATACGCAGTATTTT,CASSLGPGRGTDTQYF
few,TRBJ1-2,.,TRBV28,TGTGCCAGCGAGCGGGGGTCCCGTGGCTACACCTTC,CASERGSRGYTF
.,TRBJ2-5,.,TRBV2,TGTGCCAGCCTTCCCACGCTAGCTACAGGGACCCAGTACTTC,CASLPTLATGTQYF
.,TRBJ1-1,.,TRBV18,TGTGCCAGCTCACCAGGACAGAGGGACACTGAAGCTTTCTTT,CASSPGQRDTEAFF
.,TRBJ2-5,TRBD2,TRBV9,TGTGCCAGCAGCGTAGGAAAAGCGGGGAAAGAGACCCAGTACTTC,CASSVGKAGKETQYF
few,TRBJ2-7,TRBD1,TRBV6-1,TGTGCCAGCAACTACGTAGGACAGGGGGCGTACGAGCAGTACTTC,CASNYVGQGAYEQYF
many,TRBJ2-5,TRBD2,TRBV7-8,TGTGCCAGCAGGTTTGGGCTAGCGGGGGGGCTCCAAGAGACCCAGTACTTC,CASRFGLAGGLQETQYF
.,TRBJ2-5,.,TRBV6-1,TGTGCCAGCAGTCACCGGGACGGAAAAGAGACCCAGTACTTC,CASSHRDGKETQYF
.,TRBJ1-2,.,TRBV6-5,TGTGCCAGCAAGACCGGGACTTATGGCTACACCTTC,CASKTGTYGYTF
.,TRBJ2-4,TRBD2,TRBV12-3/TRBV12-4,TGTGCCAGCAGCCGCGGGACTAGCGGGGGGGCATTTGTCAAAAACATTCAGTACTTC,CASSRGTSGGAFVKNIQYF
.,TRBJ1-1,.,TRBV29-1,TGCAGCGTTCTTCAGAGCATGAACACTGAAGCTTTCTTT,CSVLQSMNTEAFF
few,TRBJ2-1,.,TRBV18,TGTGCCAGCTCACCACCATCCTCATCTGAGCAGTTCTTC,CASSPPSSSEQFF
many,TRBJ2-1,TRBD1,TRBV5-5,TGTGCCAGCAGCTCGGGAGGACAGGGGGTTTTGAATGAGCAGTTCTTC,CASSSGGQGVLNEQFF
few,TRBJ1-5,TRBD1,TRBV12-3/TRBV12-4,TGTGCCAGCAGTGGGGGACAGTCAGGCAATCAGCCCCAGCATTTT,CASSGGQSGNQPQHF
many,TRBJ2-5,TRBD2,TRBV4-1,TGCGCCAGCAGCCTAATGATAGCGGGGGGGCGGTTGGAGACCCAGTACTTC,CASSLMIAGGRLETQYF
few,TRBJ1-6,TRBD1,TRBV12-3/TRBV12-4,TGTGCCAGCAGTTTCTTAGGGGGCGAGGCACCCCTCCACTTT,CASSFLGGEAPLHF
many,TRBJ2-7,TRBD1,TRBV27,TGTGCCAGCGGGACAGGGCCCTACGAGCAGTACTTC,CASGTGPYEQYF
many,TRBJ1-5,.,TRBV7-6,TGTGCCAGCAGCTTAGCAGGCCAGGCCAGTCAGCCCCAGCATTTT,CASSLAGQASQPQHF
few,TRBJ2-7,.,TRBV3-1,TGTGCCAGCAGCCAACGGAAGCCCCCCTACGAGCAGTACTTC,CASSQRKPPYEQYF
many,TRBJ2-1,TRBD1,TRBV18,TGTGCCAGCTCACCGGGGACAGGCTCCTACAATGAGCAGTTCTTC,CASSPGTGSYNEQFF
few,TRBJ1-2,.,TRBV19,TGTGCCGTCACGGAAGGAGCAGCGCCCTATGGCTACACCTTC,CAVTEGAAPYGYTF